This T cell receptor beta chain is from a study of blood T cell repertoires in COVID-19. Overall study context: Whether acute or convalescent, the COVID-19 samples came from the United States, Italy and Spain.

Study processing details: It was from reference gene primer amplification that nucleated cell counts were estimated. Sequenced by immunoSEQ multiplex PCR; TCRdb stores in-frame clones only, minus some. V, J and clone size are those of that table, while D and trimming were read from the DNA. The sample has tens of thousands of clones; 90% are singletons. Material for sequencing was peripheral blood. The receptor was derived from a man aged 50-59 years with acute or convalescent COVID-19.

CDR3 bases: TGTGCCAGCTGCCAGGGGACTAGCGGTTGCAATGAGCAGTTCTTC. Translating gives CASCQGTSGCNEQFF. The chain has TRBV11-2 and TRBJ2-1, with TRBD2 matching over 11 bases. CDR3 size: 15 residues. Germline CDR1 is SGHAT and CDR2 is FQNNGV. After removal of 8 bases from V and 6 bases from J, the junction contained 9 bases not matched to a gene. The entire variable domain, with the rest obtained from reference TRBV11-2 and TRBJ2-1, is as follows: EAGVAQSPRYKIIEKRQSVAFWCNPISGHATLYWYQQILGQGPKLLIQFQNNGVVDDSQLPKDRFSAERLKGVDSTLKIQPAKLEDSAVYLCASCQGTSGCNEQFFGPGTRLTVL.